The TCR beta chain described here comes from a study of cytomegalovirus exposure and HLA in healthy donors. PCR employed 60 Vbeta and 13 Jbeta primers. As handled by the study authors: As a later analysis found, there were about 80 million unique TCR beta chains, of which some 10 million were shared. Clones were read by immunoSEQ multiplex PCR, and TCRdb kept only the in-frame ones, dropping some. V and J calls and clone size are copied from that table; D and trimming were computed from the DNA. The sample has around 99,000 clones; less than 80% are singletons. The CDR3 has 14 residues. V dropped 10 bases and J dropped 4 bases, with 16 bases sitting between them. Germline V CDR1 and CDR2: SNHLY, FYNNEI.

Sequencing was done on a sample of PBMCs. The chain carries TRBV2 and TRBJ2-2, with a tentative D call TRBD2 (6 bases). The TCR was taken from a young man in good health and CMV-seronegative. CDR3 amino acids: CATKWRVATGELFF. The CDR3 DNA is TGTGCCACCAAATGGAGGGTGGCCACCGGGGAGCTGTTTTTT.